Listed here is a single T cell receptor beta chain. The antigen is not known. These data are taken from a study of beta chain features in type 1 diabetes. Study outcomes and limitations: The study left unresolved whether HLA type influences TCRB rearrangement. The study found moderately but significantly shorter TCRB CDR3s in all four CD4+ subsets of Type 1 diabetes patients.

Every isolated RNA sample was fully reverse transcribed, so sequencing captured expressed TCRB transcripts. Sequenced by immunoSEQ multiplex PCR; TCRdb stores in-frame clones only, minus some. The sample has roughly 160,000 clones, 7% to 9% seen once; the top ten hold 0.5%. Germline V gene sequence: CDR1 LGHNA, CDR2 YSLEER. V shed 4 bases, J shed 5 bases, and the junction held 13 bases outside the gene matches. The CDR3 has 16 amino acids. V is TRBV4-3 and J is TRBJ2-5; the match to TRBD2 covers 7 bases. The sequencing input was central memory CD4+ T cells from blood. The clonotype originates from a young man with type 1 diabetes. In DNA, the CDR3 is TGCGCCAGCAGCCGTAGCGGGTCCTCAGAGTGGGAGACCCAGTACTTC. Translating gives CASSRSGSSEWETQYF.